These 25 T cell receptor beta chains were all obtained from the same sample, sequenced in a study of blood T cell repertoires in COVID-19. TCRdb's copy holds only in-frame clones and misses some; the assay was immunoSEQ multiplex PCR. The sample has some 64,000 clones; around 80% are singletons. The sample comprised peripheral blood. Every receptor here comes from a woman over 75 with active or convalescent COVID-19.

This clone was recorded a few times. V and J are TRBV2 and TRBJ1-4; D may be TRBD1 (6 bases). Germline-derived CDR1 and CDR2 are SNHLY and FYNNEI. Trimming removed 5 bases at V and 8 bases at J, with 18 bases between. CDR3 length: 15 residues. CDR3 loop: CASSLAQGPGEKLFF. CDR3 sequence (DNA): TGTGCCAGCAGTCTTGCACAGGGCCCCGGGGAAAAACTGTTTTTT.

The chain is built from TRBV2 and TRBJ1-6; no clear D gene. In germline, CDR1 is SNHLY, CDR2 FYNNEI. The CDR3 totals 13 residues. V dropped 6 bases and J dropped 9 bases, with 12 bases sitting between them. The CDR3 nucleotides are TGTGCCAGCAGGAGGGAAGTGAGTTCACCCCTCCACTTT. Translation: CASRREVSSPLHF. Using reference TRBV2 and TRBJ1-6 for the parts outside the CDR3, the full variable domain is EPEVTQTPSHQVTQMGQEVILRCVPISNHLYFYWYRQILGQKVEFLVSFYNNEISEKSEIFDDQFSVERPDGSNFTLKIRSTKLEDSAMYFCASRREVSSPLHFGNGTRLTVT.

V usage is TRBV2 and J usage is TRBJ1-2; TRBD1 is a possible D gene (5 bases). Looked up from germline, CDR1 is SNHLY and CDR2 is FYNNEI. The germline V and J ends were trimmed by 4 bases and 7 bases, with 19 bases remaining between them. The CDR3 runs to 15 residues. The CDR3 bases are TGTGCCAGCAGTGTCCGTCGGGGGGAGAAGTTTGGCTACACCTTC. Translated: CASSVRRGEKFGYTF. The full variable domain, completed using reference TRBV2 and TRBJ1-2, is EPEVTQTPSHQVTQMGQEVILRCVPISNHLYFYWYRQILGQKVEFLVSFYNNEISEKSEIFDDQFSVERPDGSNFTLKIRSTKLEDSAMYFCASSVRRGEKFGYTFGSGTRLTVV.

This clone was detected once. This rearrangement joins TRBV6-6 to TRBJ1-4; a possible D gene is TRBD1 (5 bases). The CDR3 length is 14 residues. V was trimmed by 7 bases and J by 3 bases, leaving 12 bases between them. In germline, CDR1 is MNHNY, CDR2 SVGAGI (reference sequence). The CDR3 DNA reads TGTGCCAGCAACACCCGGGGGGCTAATGAAAAACTGTTTTTT. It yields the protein CASNTRGANEKLFF.

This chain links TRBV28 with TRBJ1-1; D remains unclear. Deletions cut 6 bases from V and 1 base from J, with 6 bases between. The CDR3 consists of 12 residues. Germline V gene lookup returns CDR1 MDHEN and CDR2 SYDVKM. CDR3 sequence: CASSLKNTEAFF. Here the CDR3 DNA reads TGTGCCAGCAGCCTTAAGAACACTGAAGCTTTCTTT.

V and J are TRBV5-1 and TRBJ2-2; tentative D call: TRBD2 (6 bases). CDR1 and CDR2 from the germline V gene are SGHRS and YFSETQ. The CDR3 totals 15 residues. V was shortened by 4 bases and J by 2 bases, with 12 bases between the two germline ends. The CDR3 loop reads CASSGLGGNTGELFF. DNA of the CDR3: TGCGCCAGCAGCGGACTGGGAGGAAACACCGGGGAGCTGTTTTTT.

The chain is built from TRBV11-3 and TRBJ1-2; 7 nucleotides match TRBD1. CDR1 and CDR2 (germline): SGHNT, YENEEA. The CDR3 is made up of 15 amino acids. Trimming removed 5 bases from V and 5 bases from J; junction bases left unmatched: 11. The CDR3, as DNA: TGTGCCAGCAGCAGGTCCGGGACAGTAAGATATGGCTACACCTTC. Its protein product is CASSRSGTVRYGYTF.

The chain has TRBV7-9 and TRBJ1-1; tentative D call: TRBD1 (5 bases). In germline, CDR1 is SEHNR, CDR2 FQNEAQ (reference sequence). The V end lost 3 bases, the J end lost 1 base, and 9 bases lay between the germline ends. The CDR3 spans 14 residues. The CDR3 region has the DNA TGTGCCAGCAGCTTTCAGGGCCAGAACACTGAAGCTTTCTTT. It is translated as CASSFQGQNTEAFF. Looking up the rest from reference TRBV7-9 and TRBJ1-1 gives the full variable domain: DTGVSQNPRHKITKRGQNVTFRCDPISEHNRLYWYRQTLGQGPEFLTYFQNEAQLEKSRLLSDRFSAERPKGSFSTLEIQRTEQGDSAMYLCASSFQGQNTEAFFGQGTRLTVV.

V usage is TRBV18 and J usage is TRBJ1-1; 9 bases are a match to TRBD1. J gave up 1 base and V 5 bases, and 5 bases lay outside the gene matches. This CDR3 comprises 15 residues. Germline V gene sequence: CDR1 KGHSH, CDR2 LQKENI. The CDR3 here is CASSGTGRRNTEAFF. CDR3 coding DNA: TGTGCCAGCTCAGGGACAGGGCGACGGAACACTGAAGCTTTCTTT.

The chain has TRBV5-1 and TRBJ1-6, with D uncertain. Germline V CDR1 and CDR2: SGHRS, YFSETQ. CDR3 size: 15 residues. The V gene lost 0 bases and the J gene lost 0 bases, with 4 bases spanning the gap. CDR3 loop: CASSLDNSYNSPLHF. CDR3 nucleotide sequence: TGCGCCAGCAGCTTGGACAACTCCTATAATTCACCCCTCCACTTT.

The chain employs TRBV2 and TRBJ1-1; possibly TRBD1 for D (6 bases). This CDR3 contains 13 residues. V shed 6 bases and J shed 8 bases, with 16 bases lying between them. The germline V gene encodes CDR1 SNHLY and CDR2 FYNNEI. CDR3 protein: CASSPIQGGEAFF. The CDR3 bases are TGTGCCAGCAGCCCCATACAGGGAGGGGAAGCTTTCTTT.

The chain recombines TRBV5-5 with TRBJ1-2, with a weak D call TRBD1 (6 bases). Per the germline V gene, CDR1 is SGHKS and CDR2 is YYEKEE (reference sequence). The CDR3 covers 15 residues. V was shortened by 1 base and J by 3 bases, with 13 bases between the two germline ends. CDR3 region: CASSLTGGGHYGYTF. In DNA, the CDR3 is TGTGCCAGCAGCTTGACTGGGGGCGGCCACTATGGCTACACCTTC.

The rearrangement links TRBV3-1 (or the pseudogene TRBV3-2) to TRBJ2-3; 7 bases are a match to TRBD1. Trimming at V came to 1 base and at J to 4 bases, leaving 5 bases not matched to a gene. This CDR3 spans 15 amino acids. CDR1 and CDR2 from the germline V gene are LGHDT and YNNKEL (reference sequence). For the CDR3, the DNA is TGTGCCAGCAGCCAAGCGAGGGGGCCGGCAGATACGCAGTATTTT. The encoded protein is CASSQARGPADTQYF.

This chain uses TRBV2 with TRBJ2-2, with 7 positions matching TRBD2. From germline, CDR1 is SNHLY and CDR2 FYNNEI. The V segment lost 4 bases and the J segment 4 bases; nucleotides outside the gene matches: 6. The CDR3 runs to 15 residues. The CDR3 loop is CASSVSGGSTGELFF. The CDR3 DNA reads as TGTGCCAGCAGTGTTTCCGGGGGGAGCACCGGGGAGCTGTTTTTT.

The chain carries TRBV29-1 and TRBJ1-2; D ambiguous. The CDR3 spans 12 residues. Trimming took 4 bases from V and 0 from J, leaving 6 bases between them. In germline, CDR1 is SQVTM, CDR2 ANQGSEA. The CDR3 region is CSVGETNYGYTF. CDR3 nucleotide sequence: TGCAGCGTTGGGGAGACTAACTATGGCTACACCTTC.

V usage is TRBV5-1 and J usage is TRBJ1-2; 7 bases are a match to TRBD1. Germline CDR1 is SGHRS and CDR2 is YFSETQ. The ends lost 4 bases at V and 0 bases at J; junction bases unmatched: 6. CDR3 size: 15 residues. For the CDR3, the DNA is TGCGCCAGCAGCCAAGGACAGGCCCCTAACTATGGCTACACCTTC. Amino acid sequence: CASSQGQAPNYGYTF. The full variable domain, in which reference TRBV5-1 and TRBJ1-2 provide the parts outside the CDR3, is KAGVTQTPRYLIKTRGQQVTLSCSPISGHRSVSWYQQTPGQGLQFLFEYFSETQRNKGNFPGRFSGRQFSNSRSEMNVSTLELGDSALYLCASSQGQAPNYGYTFGSGTRLTVV.

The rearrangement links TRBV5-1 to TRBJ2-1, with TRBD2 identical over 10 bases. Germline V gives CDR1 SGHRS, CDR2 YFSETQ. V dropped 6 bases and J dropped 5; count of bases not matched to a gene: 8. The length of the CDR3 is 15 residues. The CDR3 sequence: CASKERGGNDNEQFF. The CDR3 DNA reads TGCGCCAGCAAGGAGCGGGGGGGCAACGACAATGAGCAGTTCTTC.

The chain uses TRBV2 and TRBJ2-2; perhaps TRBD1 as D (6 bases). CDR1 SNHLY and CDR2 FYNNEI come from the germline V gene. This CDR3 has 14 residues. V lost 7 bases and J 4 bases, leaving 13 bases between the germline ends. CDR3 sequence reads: CASIQGFGTGELFF. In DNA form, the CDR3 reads TGTGCCAGCATTCAGGGGTTTGGCACCGGGGAGCTGTTTTTT.

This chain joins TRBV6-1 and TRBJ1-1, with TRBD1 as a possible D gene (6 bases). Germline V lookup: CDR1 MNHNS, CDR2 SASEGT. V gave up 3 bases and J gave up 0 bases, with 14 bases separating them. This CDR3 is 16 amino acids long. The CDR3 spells CASSEQGRRLNTEAFF. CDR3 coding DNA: TGTGCCAGCAGTGAGCAGGGGCGCAGGTTGAACACTGAAGCTTTCTTT.

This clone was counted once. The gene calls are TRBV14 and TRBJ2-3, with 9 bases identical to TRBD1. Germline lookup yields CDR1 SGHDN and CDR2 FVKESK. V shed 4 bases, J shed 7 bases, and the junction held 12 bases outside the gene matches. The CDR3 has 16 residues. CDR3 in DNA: TGTGCCAGCAGCCCAGGGGACAGGGCCCTCGTGTATACGCAGTATTTT. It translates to CASSPGDRALVYTQYF.

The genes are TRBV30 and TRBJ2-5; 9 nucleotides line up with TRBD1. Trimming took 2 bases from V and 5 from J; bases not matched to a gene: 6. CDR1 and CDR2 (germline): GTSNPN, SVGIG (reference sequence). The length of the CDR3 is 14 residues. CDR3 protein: CAWSLQGATETQYF. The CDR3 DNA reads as TGTGCCTGGAGTTTACAGGGGGCCACGGAGACCCAGTACTTC.

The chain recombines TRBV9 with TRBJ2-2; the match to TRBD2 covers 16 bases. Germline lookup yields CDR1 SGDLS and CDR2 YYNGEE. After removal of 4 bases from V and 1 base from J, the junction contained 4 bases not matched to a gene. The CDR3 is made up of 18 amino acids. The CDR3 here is CASSSGLAGGKNTGELFF. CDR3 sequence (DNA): TGTGCCAGCAGCTCGGGACTAGCGGGGGGGAAGAACACCGGGGAGCTGTTTTTT.

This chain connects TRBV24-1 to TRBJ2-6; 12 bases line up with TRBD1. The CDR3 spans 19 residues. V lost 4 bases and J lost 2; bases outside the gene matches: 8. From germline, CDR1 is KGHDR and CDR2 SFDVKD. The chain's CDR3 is CATSELSRDRGPGANVLTF. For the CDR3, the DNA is TGTGCCACCAGTGAGTTGTCCCGGGACAGGGGGCCTGGGGCCAACGTCCTGACTTTC.

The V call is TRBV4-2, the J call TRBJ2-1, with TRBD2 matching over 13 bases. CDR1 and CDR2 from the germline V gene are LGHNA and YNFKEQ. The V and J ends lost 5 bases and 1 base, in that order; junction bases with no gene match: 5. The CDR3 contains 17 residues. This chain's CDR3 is CASSDRLAGGSYNEQFF. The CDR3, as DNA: TGTGCCAGCAGCGACCGACTAGCGGGGGGATCCTACAATGAGCAGTTCTTC.

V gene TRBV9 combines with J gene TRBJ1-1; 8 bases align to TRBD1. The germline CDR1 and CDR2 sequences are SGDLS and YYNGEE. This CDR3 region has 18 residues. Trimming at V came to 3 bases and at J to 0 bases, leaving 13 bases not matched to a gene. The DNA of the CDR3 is TGTGCCAGCAGCGGACGCCGAGGACAGGGATTTATGAACACTGAAGCTTTCTTT. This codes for CASSGRRGQGFMNTEAFF.